One and the same sample provided the 16 T cell receptor beta chains below, sequenced in a study of T cell repertoires in cytomegalovirus infection. MiXCR was run by TCRdb on the reads, yielding one entry per CDR3 protein. The sample has 560,000 or so distinct CDR3 sequences; approximately 15% are singletons. Sequencing was done on a sample of CD8+ T cells from PBMCs. The origin of the receptors is a human donor in good health (CMV status not recorded). Some clones in this sample may be carry-over from other donors' samples.

This clonotype was counted many times. The chain employs TRBV7-9 and TRBJ2-7, with D possibly matching TRBD1 (5 bases). CDR3 length: 13 residues. CDR1 SEHNR and CDR2 FQNEAQ come from the germline V gene (reference sequence). Trimming pared 3 bases from V and 3 bases from J, leaving 9 bases between. The CDR3: CASSFRALYEQYF. CDR3 bases: TGTGCCAGCAGCTTCAGGGCACTCTACGAGCAGTACTTC.

Only a few counts were recorded for this clonotype. The chain recombines TRBV28 with TRBJ2-1, with 13 bases fitting TRBD2. The CDR3 sequence is 19 residues long. V lost 1 base and J lost 4; bases outside the gene matches: 10. Per the germline V gene, CDR1 is MDHEN and CDR2 is SYDVKM. Here the CDR3 reads CASSLSQGLAGKHYNEQFF. CDR3 bases: TGTGCCAGCAGTTTATCTCAGGGACTAGCGGGGAAGCATTACAATGAGCAGTTCTTC.

This clonotype was detected a few times. The chain combines TRBV27 with TRBJ1-3; the D is unclear. There are 13 residues in the CDR3. Germline V gives CDR1 MNHEY, CDR2 SMNVEV (reference sequence). Trimming took 8 bases from V and 1 from J, leaving 9 bases between them. The CDR3 sequence: CASVGLSGNTIYF. In DNA, the CDR3 is TGTGCCAGCGTAGGCTTGTCTGGAAACACCATATATTTT.

There are a few counts of this clonotype. The chain joins TRBV7-3 to TRBJ2-7, with D unresolved. This CDR3 has 13 amino acids. V lost 5 bases to trimming and J lost 8 bases, with 16 bases between them. Germline V gives CDR1 SGHTA, CDR2 FQGTGA. The chain's CDR3 is CASSPTVGSQQYF. CDR3 in DNA: TGTGCCAGCAGCCCTACGGTCGGCTCTCAGCAGTACTTC.

This clonotype has a count of ten or more. The V gene is TRBV7-6, the J gene TRBJ2-1, with D perhaps given as TRBD1 or TRBD2 (5 bases each). The CDR3 has 20 amino acids. The V gene lost 4 bases and the J gene lost 8 bases, with 33 bases spanning the gap. From germline, CDR1 is SGHVS and CDR2 FNYEAQ. CDR3 protein: CASSSPLKADLGDLYDEQFF. CDR3 DNA: TGTGCCAGCAGCTCTCCCCTTAAAGCCGATCTCGGGGACCTATACGATGAGCAGTTCTTC.

This clonotype has a count of ten or more. The chain links TRBV4-1 to TRBJ1-1; maybe TRBD1 (5 bases). The CDR3 covers 15 residues. V was clipped by 3 bases and J by 2 bases, with 13 bases between them. Germline V gene lookup returns CDR1 MGHRA and CDR2 YSYEKL. Here the CDR3 reads CASSHGGGRNTEAFF. The CDR3 nucleotides are TGCGCCAGCAGCCATGGGGGAGGACGAAACACTGAAGCTTTCTTT.

This clonotype was recorded at least ten times. The V and J genes are TRBV7-6 and TRBJ1-2; D call uncertain. V lost 2 bases and J 3 bases, leaving 10 bases between the germline ends. The CDR3 has 14 residues. Germline V gives CDR1 SGHVS, CDR2 FNYEAQ. The DNA of the CDR3 is TGTGCCAGCAGCTTAACGGGCAGCTACTATGGCTACACCTTC. Translating gives CASSLTGSYYGYTF.

This clonotype was recorded once. The CDR3 spells CSARDMGELFF. The CDR3, as DNA: TGCAGTGCTAGAGATATGGGCGAGCTGTTTTTT. The chain uses TRBV20-1 and TRBJ2-2; unclear D gene. The germline V gene encodes CDR1 DFQATT and CDR2 SNEGSKA (reference sequence). This CDR3 has 11 amino acids. The germline V and J ends were trimmed by 0 bases and 11 bases, with 7 bases remaining between them.

This clonotype was counted ten times or more. The chain combines TRBV7-9 with TRBJ2-7; 11 bases align to TRBD2. Germline loops: CDR1 SEHNR, CDR2 FQNEAQ (reference sequence). The CDR3 extends over 14 amino acids. Trimming at V came to 7 bases and at J to 5 bases, leaving 7 bases not matched to a gene. DNA of the CDR3: TGTGCCAGCACCCGACTAGCGGGAAACAACGAGCAGTACTTC. This sequence encodes CASTRLAGNNEQYF.

A few counts support this clonotype. The V gene is TRBV3-1, the J gene TRBJ2-7; no reliable D call. The CDR3 covers 17 residues. Deletions cut 0 bases from V and 3 bases from J, with 18 bases between. Germline V CDR1 and CDR2: LGHDT, YNNKEL (reference sequence). The DNA of the CDR3 is TGTGCCAGCAGCCAAGACACGAACGATATCCCAGACTACGAGCAGTACTTC. This gives the protein CASSQDTNDIPDYEQYF.

This clonotype has ten or more counts. The chain joins TRBV7-9 to TRBJ1-2; the match to TRBD1 covers 7 bases. J lost 6 bases, V lost 3 bases, and 13 bases had no gene match. In germline, CDR1 is SEHNR, CDR2 FQNEAQ (reference sequence). This CDR3 is built from 16 residues. In DNA, the CDR3 is TGTGCCAGCAGCTTTAGTGACAGGGAACAAAGTGATGGCTACACCTTC. Translated: CASSFSDREQSDGYTF.

The chain is built from TRBV5-4 and TRBJ2-3; 8 bases agree with TRBD1. Germline V gene data show CDR1 as SGHNT and CDR2 as YYREEE (reference sequence). The length of the CDR3 is 16 residues. Trimming removed 4 bases from V and 2 bases from J; junction bases left unmatched: 9. The CDR3 protein is CASSELTGVFTDTQYF. The CDR3 coding sequence is TGTGCCAGCAGCGAACTGACAGGGGTCTTCACAGATACGCAGTATTTT.

This clonotype was detected many times. The chain has TRBV7-6 and TRBJ2-3; D is possibly TRBD1 or TRBD2 (6 bases each). The CDR3 runs to 18 residues. V was cut by 5 bases and J by 3 bases, with 24 bases left in between. Germline CDR1 is SGHVS and CDR2 is FNYEAQ. In nucleotides, the CDR3 is TGTGCCAGCAGCCCTGAGTGGGGGGCGGGTGGACGGACAGATACGCAGTATTTT. Translating gives CASSPEWGAGGRTDTQYF.

This clonotype came up many times. This chain links TRBV7-9 with TRBJ2-1, with a tentative D call TRBD2 (5 bases). Germline V gene data show CDR1 as SEHNR and CDR2 as FQNEAQ (reference sequence). The CDR3 has 16 residues. V lost 0 bases, J lost 2 bases, and 11 bases lay in between. The CDR3 DNA follows: TGTGCCAGCAGCTTAGCGATAGAGGGCACCTACAATGAGCAGTTCTTC. It yields the protein CASSLAIEGTYNEQFF. Together with reference TRBV7-9 and TRBJ2-1, the CDR3 gives the full variable domain: DTGVSQNPRHKITKRGQNVTFRCDPISEHNRLYWYRQTLGQGPEFLTYFQNEAQLEKSRLLSDRFSAERPKGSFSTLEIQRTEQGDSAMYLCASSLAIEGTYNEQFFGPGTRLTVL.

The J gene is TRBJ2-7, the V gene TRBV28, with D perhaps matching TRBD1 (6 bases). The germline V and J ends were trimmed by 6 bases and 4 bases, with 13 bases remaining between them. The CDR3 totals 13 residues. CDR1 is MDHEN, CDR2 SYDVKM, per germline. The CDR3 bases are TGTGCCAGCAGGTTACAGGGCCCGTACGAGCAGTACTTC. Translated, it gives CASRLQGPYEQYF.

There are many counts of this clonotype. The chain links TRBV7-9 to TRBJ2-1; D is possibly TRBD1 (6 bases). Trimming stripped 3 bases from V and 6 bases from J, with 15 bases between. Germline CDR1 SEHNR, CDR2 FQNEAQ (reference sequence). CDR3 length: 15 amino acids. The CDR3 loop reads CASSLGQGMGNEQFF. The CDR3 nucleotides read TGTGCCAGCAGCTTGGGGCAGGGGATGGGCAATGAGCAGTTCTTC. The entire variable domain, with the rest obtained from reference TRBV7-9 and TRBJ2-1, is as follows: DTGVSQNPRHKITKRGQNVTFRCDPISEHNRLYWYRQTLGQGPEFLTYFQNEAQLEKSRLLSDRFSAERPKGSFSTLEIQRTEQGDSAMYLCASSLGQGMGNEQFFGPGTRLTVL.